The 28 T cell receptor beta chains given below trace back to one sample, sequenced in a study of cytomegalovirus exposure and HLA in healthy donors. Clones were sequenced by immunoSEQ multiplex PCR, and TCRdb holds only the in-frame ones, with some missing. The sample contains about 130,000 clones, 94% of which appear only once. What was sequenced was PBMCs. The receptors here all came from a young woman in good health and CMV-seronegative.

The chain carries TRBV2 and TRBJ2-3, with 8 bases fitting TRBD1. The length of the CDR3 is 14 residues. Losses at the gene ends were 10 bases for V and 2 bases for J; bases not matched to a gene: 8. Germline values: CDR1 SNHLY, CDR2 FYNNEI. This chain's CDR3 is CATAGGLDTDTQYF. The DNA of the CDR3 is TGTGCCACCGCAGGGGGCTTGGACACAGATACGCAGTATTTT.

CDR3 sequence (DNA): TGTGCCAACAACCGCGACATCCTTTCTGGAAACACCATATATTTT. Amino acid sequence: CANNRDILSGNTIYF. This chain connects TRBV2 to TRBJ1-3; D is undetermined. The germline V and J ends were trimmed by 10 bases and 1 base, with 17 bases remaining between them. The CDR3 is made up of 15 amino acids. Germline lookup yields CDR1 SNHLY and CDR2 FYNNEI.

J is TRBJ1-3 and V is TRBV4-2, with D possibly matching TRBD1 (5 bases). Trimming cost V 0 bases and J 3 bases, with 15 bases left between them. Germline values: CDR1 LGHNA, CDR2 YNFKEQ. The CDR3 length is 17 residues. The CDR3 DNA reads TGTGCCAGCAGCCAAGAGCTCCCCCCACAGGTTGGAAACACCATATATTTT. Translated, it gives CASSQELPPQVGNTIYF.

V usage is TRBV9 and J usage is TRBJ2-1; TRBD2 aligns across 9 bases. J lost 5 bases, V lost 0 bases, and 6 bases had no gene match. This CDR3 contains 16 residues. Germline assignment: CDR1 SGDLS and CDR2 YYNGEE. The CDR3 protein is CASSVARLAGDNEQFF. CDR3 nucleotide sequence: TGTGCCAGCAGCGTAGCTCGGTTAGCGGGAGACAATGAGCAGTTCTTC.

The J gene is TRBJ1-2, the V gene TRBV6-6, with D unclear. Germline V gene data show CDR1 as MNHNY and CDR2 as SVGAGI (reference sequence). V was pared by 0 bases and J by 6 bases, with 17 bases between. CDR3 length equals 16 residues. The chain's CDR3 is CASSYSRPIGEDGYTF. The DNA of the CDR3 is TGTGCCAGCAGTTACTCTCGGCCTATAGGAGAGGATGGCTACACCTTC.

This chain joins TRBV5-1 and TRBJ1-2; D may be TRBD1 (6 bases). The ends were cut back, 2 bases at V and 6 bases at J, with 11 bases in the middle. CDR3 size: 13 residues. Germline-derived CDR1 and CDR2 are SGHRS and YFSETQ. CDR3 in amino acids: CASSFQGRDGYTF. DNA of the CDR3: TGCGCCAGCAGCTTTCAGGGGAGGGATGGCTACACCTTC. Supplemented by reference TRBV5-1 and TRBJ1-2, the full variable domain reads KAGVTQTPRYLIKTRGQQVTLSCSPISGHRSVSWYQQTPGQGLQFLFEYFSETQRNKGNFPGRFSGRQFSNSRSEMNVSTLELGDSALYLCASSFQGRDGYTFGSGTRLTVV.

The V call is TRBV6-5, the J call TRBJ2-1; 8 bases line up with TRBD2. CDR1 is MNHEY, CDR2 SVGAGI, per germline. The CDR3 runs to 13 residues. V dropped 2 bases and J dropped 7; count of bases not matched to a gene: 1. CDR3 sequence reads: CASSYRGGNEQFF. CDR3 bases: TGTGCCAGCAGTTACCGGGGGGGAAATGAGCAGTTCTTC.

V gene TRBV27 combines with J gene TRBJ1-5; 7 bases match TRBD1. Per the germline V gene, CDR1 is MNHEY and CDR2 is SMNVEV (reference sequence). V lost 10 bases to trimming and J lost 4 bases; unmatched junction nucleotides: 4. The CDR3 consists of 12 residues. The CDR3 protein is CAKGQRNQPQHF. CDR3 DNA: TGTGCCAAGGGACAGAGAAATCAGCCCCAGCATTTT.

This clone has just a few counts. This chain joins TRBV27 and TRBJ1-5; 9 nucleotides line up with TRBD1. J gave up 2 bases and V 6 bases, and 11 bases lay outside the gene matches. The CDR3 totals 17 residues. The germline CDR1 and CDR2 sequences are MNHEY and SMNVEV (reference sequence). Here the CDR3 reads CASRKDRQGERNQPQHF. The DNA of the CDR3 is TGTGCCAGCAGGAAAGACAGACAGGGGGAGCGCAATCAGCCCCAGCATTTT.

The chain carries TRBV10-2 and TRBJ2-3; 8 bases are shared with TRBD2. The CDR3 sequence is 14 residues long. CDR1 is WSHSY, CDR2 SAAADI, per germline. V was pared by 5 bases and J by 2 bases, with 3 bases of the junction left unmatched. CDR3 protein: CASSLAGLTDTQYF. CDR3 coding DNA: TGCGCCAGCAGTTTAGCGGGACTCACAGATACGCAGTATTTT.

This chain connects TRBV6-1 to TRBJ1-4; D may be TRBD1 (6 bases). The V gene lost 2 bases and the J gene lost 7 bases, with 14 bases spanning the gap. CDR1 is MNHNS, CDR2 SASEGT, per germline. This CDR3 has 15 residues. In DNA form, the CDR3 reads TGTGCCAGCAGTGAATCCACTATGGGGGCTGAAAAACTGTTTTTT. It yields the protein CASSESTMGAEKLFF.

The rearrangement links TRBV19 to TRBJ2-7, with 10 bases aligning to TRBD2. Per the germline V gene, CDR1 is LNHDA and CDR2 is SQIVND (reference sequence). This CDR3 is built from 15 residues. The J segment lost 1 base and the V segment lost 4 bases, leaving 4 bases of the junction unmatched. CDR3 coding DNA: TGTGCCAGTAGTAGGGGACTAGCGAGGTCCTACGAGCAGTACTTC. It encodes CASSRGLARSYEQYF.

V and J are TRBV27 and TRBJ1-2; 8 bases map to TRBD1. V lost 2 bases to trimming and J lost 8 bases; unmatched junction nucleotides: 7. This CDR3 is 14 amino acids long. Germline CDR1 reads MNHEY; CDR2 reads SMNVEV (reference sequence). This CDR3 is CASSLSGQGSGYTF. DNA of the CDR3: TGTGCCAGCAGTTTAAGTGGACAGGGAAGCGGCTACACCTTC.

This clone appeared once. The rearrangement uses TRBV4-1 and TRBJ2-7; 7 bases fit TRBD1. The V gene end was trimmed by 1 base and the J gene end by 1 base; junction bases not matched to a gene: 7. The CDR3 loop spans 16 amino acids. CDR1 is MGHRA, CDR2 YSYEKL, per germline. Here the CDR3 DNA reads TGCGCCAGCAGCCAAGTAGGGACAGATCCTTCCTACGAGCAGTACTTC. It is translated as CASSQVGTDPSYEQYF.

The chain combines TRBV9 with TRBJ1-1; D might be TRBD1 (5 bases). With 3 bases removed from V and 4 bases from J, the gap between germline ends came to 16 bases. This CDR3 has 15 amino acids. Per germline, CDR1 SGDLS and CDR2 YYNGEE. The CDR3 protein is CASSARGGGVTEAFF. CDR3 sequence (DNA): TGTGCCAGCAGCGCCCGGGGGGGAGGCGTCACTGAAGCTTTCTTT.

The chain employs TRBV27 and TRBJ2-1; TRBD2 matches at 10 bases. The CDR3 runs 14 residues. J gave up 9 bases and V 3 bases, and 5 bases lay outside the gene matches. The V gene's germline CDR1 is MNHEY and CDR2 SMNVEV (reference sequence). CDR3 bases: TGTGCCAGCAGTTTGGCTAGCGGGAGTTTTGAGCAGTTCTTC. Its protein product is CASSLASGSFEQFF.

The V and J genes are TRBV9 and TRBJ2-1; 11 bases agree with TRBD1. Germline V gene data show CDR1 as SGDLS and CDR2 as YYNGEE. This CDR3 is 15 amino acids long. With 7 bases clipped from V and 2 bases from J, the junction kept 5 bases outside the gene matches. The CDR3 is CASGQGAQTYNEQFF. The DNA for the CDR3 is TGTGCCAGCGGACAGGGGGCCCAGACCTACAATGAGCAGTTCTTC.

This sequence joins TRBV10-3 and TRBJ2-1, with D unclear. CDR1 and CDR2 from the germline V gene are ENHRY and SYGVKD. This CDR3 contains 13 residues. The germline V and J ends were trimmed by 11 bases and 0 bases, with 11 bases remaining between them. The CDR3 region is CAHSISSYNEQFF. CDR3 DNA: TGTGCCCATTCAATCAGCTCCTACAATGAGCAGTTCTTC.

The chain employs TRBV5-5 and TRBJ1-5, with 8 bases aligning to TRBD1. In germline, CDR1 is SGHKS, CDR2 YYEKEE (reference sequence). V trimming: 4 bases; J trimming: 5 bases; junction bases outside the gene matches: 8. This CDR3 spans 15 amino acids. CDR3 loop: CASSTAGQGDQPQHF. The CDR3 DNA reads TGTGCCAGCAGCACGGCAGGACAGGGAGATCAGCCCCAGCATTTT.

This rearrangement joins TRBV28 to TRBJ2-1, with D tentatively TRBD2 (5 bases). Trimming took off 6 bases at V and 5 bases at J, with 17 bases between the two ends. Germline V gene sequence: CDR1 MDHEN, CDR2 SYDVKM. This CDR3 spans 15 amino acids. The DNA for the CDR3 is TGTGCCAGCAGCTTGCGTGGGGAGACCCACAATGAGCAGTTCTTC. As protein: CASSLRGETHNEQFF. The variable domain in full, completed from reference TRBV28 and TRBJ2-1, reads DVKVTQSSRYLVKRTGEKVFLECVQDMDHENMFWYRQDPGLGLRLIYFSYDVKMKEKGDIPEGYSVSREKKERFSLILESASTNQTSMYLCASSLRGETHNEQFFGPGTRLTVL.

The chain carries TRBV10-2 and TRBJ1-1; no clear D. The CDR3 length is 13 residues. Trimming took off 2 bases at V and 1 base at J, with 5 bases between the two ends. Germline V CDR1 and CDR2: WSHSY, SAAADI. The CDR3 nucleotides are TGCGCCAGCAGTGAGCGGGGGAACACTGAAGCTTTCTTT. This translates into CASSERGNTEAFF.

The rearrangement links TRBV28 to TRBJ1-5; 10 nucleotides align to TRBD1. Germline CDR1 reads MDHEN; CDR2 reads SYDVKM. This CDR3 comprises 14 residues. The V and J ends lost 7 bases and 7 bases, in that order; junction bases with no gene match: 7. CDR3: CASTPGQGTQPQHF. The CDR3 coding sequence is TGTGCCAGCACTCCGGGACAGGGGACCCAGCCCCAGCATTTT.

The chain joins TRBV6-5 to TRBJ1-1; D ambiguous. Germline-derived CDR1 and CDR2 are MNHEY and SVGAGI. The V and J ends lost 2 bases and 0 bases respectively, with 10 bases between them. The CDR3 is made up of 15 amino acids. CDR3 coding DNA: TGTGCCAGCAGTTACGACTCGGGTTTGAACACTGAAGCTTTCTTT. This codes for CASSYDSGLNTEAFF.

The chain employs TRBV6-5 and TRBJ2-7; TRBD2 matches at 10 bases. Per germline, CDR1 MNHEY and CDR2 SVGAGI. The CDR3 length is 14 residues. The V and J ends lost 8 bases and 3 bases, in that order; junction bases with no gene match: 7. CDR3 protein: CASSGLADYYEQYF. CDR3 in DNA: TGTGCCAGCTCCGGACTAGCGGACTACTACGAGCAGTACTTC.

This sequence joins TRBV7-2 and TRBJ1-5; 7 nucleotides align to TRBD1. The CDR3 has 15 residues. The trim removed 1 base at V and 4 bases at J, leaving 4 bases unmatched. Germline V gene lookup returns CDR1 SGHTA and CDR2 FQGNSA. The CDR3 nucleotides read TGTGCCAGCAGCTTAGAACTGGACAGGAATCAGCCCCAGCATTTT. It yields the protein CASSLELDRNQPQHF.

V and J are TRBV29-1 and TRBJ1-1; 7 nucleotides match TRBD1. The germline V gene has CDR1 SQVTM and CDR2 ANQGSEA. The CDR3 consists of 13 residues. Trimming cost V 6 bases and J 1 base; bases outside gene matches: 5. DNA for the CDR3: TGCAGCGTCACCGGGACAGAGAACACTGAAGCTTTCTTT. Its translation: CSVTGTENTEAFF.

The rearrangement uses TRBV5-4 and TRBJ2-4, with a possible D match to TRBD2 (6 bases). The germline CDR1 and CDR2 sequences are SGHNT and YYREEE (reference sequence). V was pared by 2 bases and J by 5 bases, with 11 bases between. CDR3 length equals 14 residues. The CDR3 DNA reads TGTGCCAGCAGCTTTGGAGGGGTGGAAAACATTCAGTACTTC. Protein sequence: CASSFGGVENIQYF.

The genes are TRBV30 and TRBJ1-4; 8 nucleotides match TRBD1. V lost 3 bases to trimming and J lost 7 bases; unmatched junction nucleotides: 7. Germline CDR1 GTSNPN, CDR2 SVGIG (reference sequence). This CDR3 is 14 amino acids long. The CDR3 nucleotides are TGTGCCTGGAGCGACCCGACAGGGGTTGAAAAACTGTTTTTT. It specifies CAWSDPTGVEKLFF. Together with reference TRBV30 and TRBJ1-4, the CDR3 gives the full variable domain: SQTIHQWPATLVQPVGSPLSLECTVEGTSNPNLYWYRQAAGRGLQLLFYSVGIGQISSEVPQNLSASRPQDRQFILSSKKLLLSDSGFYLCAWSDPTGVEKLFFGSGTQLSVL.